This TCR beta chain was retrieved from a study of identifying expanded T cells in peripheral blood. Profiling relied on immunoSEQ multiplex PCR, and the TCRdb table lists in-frame clones only, not all of them. This sample has 120,000 or so clones, with about four fifths found just once. CDR3 length: 16 residues. The germline V gene encodes CDR1 SGHAT and CDR2 FQDESV (reference sequence). Deletions cut 5 bases from V and 3 bases from J, with 20 bases between. With regard to this clone: Its antigen remains unknown.

Study findings and constraints: Over about two and four weeks, about 16 and 20 clones changed, versus around 1.3 between replicates. Clone count variance between roughly 2-week samples rose with total template count.

During the collection period, no donor immune events like infections were recorded. Material: blood. This receptor was identified in a person aged 18-69 years in good health. This chain uses TRBV11-1 with TRBJ2-7; weak D call: TRBD2 (5 bases). The DNA for the CDR3 is TGTGCCAGCAGCCAGGATCGGGGTCCCGATAACTACGAGCAGTACTTC. Translating gives CASSQDRGPDNYEQYF.